This T cell receptor (beta chain) was found in a study of CD8 T cells in Susac syndrome. CDR3 length: 13 residues. Germline CDR1 reads KGHDR; CDR2 reads SFDVKD. Trimming left V 7 bases short and J 5 bases short, with 11 bases between. When the RNA was reverse transcribed, random hexamers were used with an input of roughly 0.45 to 1 ug. TCR beta CDR3 was amplified by immunoSEQ multiplex PCR. This amplification extended across 54 Vbeta and 13 Jbeta segments. One entry per CDR3 protein, called by TCRdb with MiXCR from the immunoSEQ multiplex PCR reads. This table has about 100,000 distinct CDR3 sequences, 95% appearing once. CD8+ and CD4+ T cells from blood underwent TCR beta sequencing. TEMRA cells were FACS-enriched and CD8+ and CD4+ T cells negatively isolated.

The chain recombines TRBV24-1 with TRBJ2-1; no reliable D call. The sequenced material came from CD8+ T cells from PBMCs. The sequence was obtained from a human donor with Susac syndrome. The DNA of the CDR3 is TGTGCCACCAGGGGTGACGGAGACAATGAGCAGTTCTTC. This gives the protein CATRGDGDNEQFF.